The clone carrying this TCR beta chain was detected many times. These data come from a study of early T cells in non-severe SARS-CoV-2 infection. The wider study: Bulk RNA isolated from unsorted whole blood underwent sequencing; chains were not paired.

The germline V gene encodes CDR1 SGHAT and CDR2 FQNNGV. CDR3 length: 15 amino acids. V was shortened by 1 base and J by 2 bases, with 6 bases between the two germline ends. Unique molecular identifiers were attached to individual cDNA molecules. TCRdb redid the calling of the 5' RACE reads with MiXCR, one entry per CDR3 protein. The table records 30,000 or so distinct CDR3 sequences, about 3.8% of them present only once. The sequenced material came from whole blood. The chain couples TRBV11-2 to TRBJ2-6; no clear D gene. The clonotype was recovered from an adult who was a healthcare worker with PCR-confirmed SARS-CoV-2 infection or an uninfected control (not recorded which). The CDR3 bases are TGTGCCAGCAGCTTAGCCCAGGCTGGGGCCAACGTCCTGACTTTC. Its translation is CASSLAQAGANVLTF. The whole variable domain, remainder taken from reference TRBV11-2 and TRBJ2-6, is EAGVAQSPRYKIIEKRQSVAFWCNPISGHATLYWYQQILGQGPKLLIQFQNNGVVDDSQLPKDRFSAERLKGVDSTLKIQPAKLEDSAVYLCASSLAQAGANVLTFGAGSRLTVL.